This T cell receptor (delta chain) was captured in a study of delta chains in infants with herpesvirus infections (dated by TCRdb to 2021 to 2023). For context, the study as a whole: A Ugandan infant birth cohort was prospectively followed from birth to characterize gammadelta T cell responses to primary cytomegalovirus (CMV) infection. In infants who were infected with CMV after birth, the study searched for a public fetal Vdelta1/Vgamma8 gammadelta TCR clonotype. From PBMC, gammadelta TCRs were sequenced for around 19 CMV-infected infants (one congenitally infected) and under ten CMV-uninfected infants who had sufficient sample available. Blood samples from the infants were grouped into approximate ages of 1.5, 4, 8 and 12 months. Previously published Belgian fetal and cord blood gammadelta TCR data were added only for comparison and were not generated in this cohort. The paper as a whole reports these results and caveats: The public clonotype was detected only at the first time point after infection and was not found in uninfected infants or in infants infected after 120 days. The frequency of the public clonotype among Vdelta1 cells appeared to be inversely correlated with age at infection and fell quickly, apparently not lasting beyond approximately 9 weeks. Of roughly 17 CMV-infected infants, several carried the public Vdelta1 clonotype: the congenitally infected infant plus three who were infected postnatally before 120 days of age. In CMV-uninfected infants, the public clonotype might still exist at levels below the detection limit. The authors acknowledged a small sample size and a lack of race- or environment-matched controls, because almost all Ugandans acquire CMV before adulthood.

The germline V gene sets CDR1 to TSWWSYY and CDR2 to QGS. Trimming takes 0 bases off V and 0 bases off J; junction bases not matched to a gene: 6. The CDR3, cysteine through phenylalanine, is 17 amino acids long. Of all the DNA, just the CDR3 is kept, 51 bases in frame from base 1. Library method: RT-PCR. PBMC RNA was reverse transcribed with SuperScript II using gamma-chain- and delta-chain-specific primers to generate TCR cDNA. After purification with AMPure XP beads, the cDNA was amplified and indexed with Illumina adapters using the Nextera XT Index Kit. An Illumina MiSeq with a V2 300-cycle kit was used to sequence the gammadelta TCR libraries. The authors' pipeline ran thus. Using MiXCR v2.1.12, CDR3 sequences were assembled, and reads were mapped onto D, J and V genes obtained from GenBank. VDJtools v1.2.1 was used to perform repertoire analyses of the CDR3 clonotypes. TCRdb called clones afresh from the public reads with CATT; identical DNA rows were later merged. The V and J calls here are based on TCRdb, not the publication. The sample has roughly 2,600 delta-chain clones on record, roughly 35% of them singletons. About 4.9% of the sample is in the top ten clones.

Comment on this clone: The target of this receptor is not known. Nothing much larger sits one base from this clone, and base qualities are not available.

Infants were enrolled after their mothers, pregnant women receiving prenatal care in Kampala, Uganda, were recruited, and documentation of maternal HIV status was required. Home visits to families took place weekly, and collection of infant clinical information, oral swabs and peripheral blood began at 6 weeks of age and was repeated every 4 months after that. Blood was collected in heparin tubes, and PBMC were isolated by Ficoll-Paque density gradient centrifugation and cryopreserved. This specimen was peripheral blood, taken at time point 4 of longitudinal follow-up. The chain couples TRDV1 to TRDJ1; 8 of the junction bases match TRDD3. The TCR was taken from a human donor who was a Ugandan infant, either HIV-exposed or HIV-unexposed (not recorded which). The CDR3 region reads CALGELDRGGYTDKLIF. DNA sequence: TGTGCTCTTGGGGAACTAGACCGTGGGGGATACACCGATAAACTCATCTTT.